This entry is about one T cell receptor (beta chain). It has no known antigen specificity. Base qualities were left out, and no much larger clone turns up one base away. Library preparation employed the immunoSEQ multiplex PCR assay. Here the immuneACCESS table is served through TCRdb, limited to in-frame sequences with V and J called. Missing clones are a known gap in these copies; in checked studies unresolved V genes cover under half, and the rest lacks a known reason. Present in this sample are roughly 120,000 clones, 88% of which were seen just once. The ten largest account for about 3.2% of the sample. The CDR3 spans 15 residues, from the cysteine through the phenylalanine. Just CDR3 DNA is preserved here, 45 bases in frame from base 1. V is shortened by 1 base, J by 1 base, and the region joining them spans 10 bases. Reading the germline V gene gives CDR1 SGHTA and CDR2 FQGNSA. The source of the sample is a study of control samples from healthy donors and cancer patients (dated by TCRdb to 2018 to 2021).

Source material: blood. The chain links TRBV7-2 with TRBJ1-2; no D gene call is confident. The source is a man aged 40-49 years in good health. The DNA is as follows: TGTGCCAGCAGCTTAGATGGCAGGAATAACTATGGCTACACCTTC. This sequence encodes CASSLDGRNNYGYTF.